This entry is about one TCR beta chain. The CDR3 has 17 residues. Germline values: CDR1 SGHTA, CDR2 FQGNSA. V was pared by 5 bases and J by 0 bases, with 17 bases between. It was with a sample-barcoded 5' primer and a J-beta primer mix that a second PCR of roughly 7 to 12 cycles was run. TCRdb re-called the 5' RACE reads through MiXCR, storing one row per CDR3 protein. The profile covers about a million distinct CDR3 sequences, with roughly 51% appearing a single time and roughly a fifth taken by the ten largest. Sample donors were healthy Caucasian individuals that came from Russia, aged roughly 6 to 100. The data were obtained in a study of blood T cells in healthy people across ages.

The sequencing sample was made of blood. The chain carries TRBV7-2 and TRBJ2-1; D is perhaps TRBD1 (6 bases). This TCR came from a woman aged 55-69 years in good health. The CDR3 region is CASSMRGRGGSYNEQFF. In DNA form, the CDR3 reads TGTGCCAGCAGCATGAGGGGGAGAGGGGGCTCCTACAATGAGCAGTTCTTC.